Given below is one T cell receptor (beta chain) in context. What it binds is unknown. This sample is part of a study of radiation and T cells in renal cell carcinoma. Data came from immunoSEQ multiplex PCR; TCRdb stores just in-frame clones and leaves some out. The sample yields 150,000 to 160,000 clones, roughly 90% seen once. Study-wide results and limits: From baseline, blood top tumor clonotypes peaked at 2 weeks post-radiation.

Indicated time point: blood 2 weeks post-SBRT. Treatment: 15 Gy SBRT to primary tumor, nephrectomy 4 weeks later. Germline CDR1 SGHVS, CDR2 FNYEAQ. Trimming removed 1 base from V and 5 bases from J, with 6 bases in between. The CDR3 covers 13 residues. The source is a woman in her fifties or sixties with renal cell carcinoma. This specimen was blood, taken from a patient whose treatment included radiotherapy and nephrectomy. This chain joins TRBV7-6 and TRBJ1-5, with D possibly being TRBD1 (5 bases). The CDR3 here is CASSLGQHQPQHF. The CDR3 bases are TGTGCCAGCAGCTTAGGACAGCATCAGCCCCAGCATTTT.